This T cell receptor (beta chain) was obtained from a study of T cells in localized non-small cell lung cancer. Note on this clone: No antigen is known for it.

Study-level findings and limits: Blood T cell density predicted longer survival; adjacent-lung clonality, shorter. When the top 100 tumor clones were examined, a median approximately 62 of them also appeared in the adjacent lung, which was paired and uninvolved.

Produced via immunoSEQ multiplex PCR; TCRdb's table is partial and in-frame only. The sample holds roughly 30,000 clones, roughly 86% seen once. The clonotype was recovered from a woman aged 35 to 69 with stage I lung adenocarcinoma. The material sequenced was peripheral blood, taken before any cancer treatment.

The CDR3 DNA reads TGTGCAAGTCGCCAACGCACCTCCACACAAAGTCGGGCCAACGTCCTGACTTTC. It specifies CASRQRTSTQSRANVLTF. The rearrangement joins TRBV12-2 to TRBJ2-6; the table's D call of TRBD1 was not tested on the DNA. TRBV12-2 represents a pseudogene. The CDR3 has 18 amino acids.